These 9 T cell receptor beta chains were all obtained from the same sample, sequenced in a study of Ad26.COV2.S vaccination and SARS-CoV-2 variants. The treatment: approximately 18 received Ad26.COV2.S at low or high dose, single or two shots; several received placebo; per-sample allocation not given. The samples date from day 63 after the first vaccine or placebo injection. Clones were sequenced by immunoSEQ multiplex PCR, and TCRdb holds only the in-frame ones, with some missing. The table records roughly 380,000 clones, roughly 81% of them present only once. This specimen consisted of peripheral blood, obtained in a trial of Ad26.COV2.S vaccine versus placebo. The receptors here all came from a person between 18 and 65 years old who received the Ad26.COV2.S COVID-19 vaccine or a placebo.

The V and J genes are TRBV9 and TRBJ2-7, with 7 bases that match TRBD2. CDR3 length: 15 residues. J gave up 4 bases and V 0 bases, and 7 bases lay outside the gene matches. Per the germline V gene, CDR1 is SGDLS and CDR2 is YYNGEE. CDR3 DNA sequence: TGTGCCAGCAGCGTAGCTGCGGGAGCTGTTTACGAGCAGTACTTC. Translating it yields CASSVAAGAVYEQYF.

In this sample, this clone turned up a few times. V gene TRBV6-6 combines with J gene TRBJ1-1; 7 nucleotides align to TRBD1. Germline V CDR1 and CDR2: MNHNY, SVGAGI (reference sequence). The CDR3 contains 14 residues. V lost 7 bases to trimming and J lost 1 base; unmatched junction nucleotides: 6. The CDR3 coding sequence is TGTGCCAGCACTCCAGGGGGGAGGAACACTGAAGCTTTCTTT. Residues: CASTPGGRNTEAFF.

J is TRBJ2-5 and V is TRBV4-1, with 7 bases lining up with TRBD2. Per the germline V gene, CDR1 is MGHRA and CDR2 is YSYEKL. V was pared by 5 bases and J by 3 bases, with 0 bases of the junction left unmatched. The CDR3 consists of 12 residues. CDR3: CASSAGEETQYF. DNA for the CDR3: TGCGCCAGCAGCGCGGGGGAAGAGACCCAGTACTTC.

This sequence joins TRBV27 and TRBJ2-7; perhaps TRBD1 as D (6 bases). CDR1 is MNHEY, CDR2 SMNVEV, per germline (reference sequence). This CDR3 spans 14 amino acids. V was cut by 2 bases and J by 8 bases, with 16 bases left in between. This chain's CDR3 is CASSLANQGSKQYF. The CDR3 region has the DNA TGTGCCAGCAGTTTAGCTAACCAGGGGAGTAAGCAGTACTTC.

The J gene is TRBJ2-5, the V gene TRBV4-3; D unresolved. V was clipped by 1 base and J by 5 bases, with 14 bases between them. Germline lookup yields CDR1 LGHNA and CDR2 YSLEER. CDR3 length: 15 residues. The CDR3 DNA reads TGCGCCAGCAGCCAAGGAAGTGCCATCGTCGAGACCCAGTACTTC. Protein sequence: CASSQGSAIVETQYF.

V gene TRBV9 combines with J gene TRBJ1-3; D is unclear. CDR1 is SGDLS, CDR2 YYNGEE, per germline. This CDR3 is built from 13 residues. V shed 0 bases and J shed 4 bases, with 5 bases lying between them. The CDR3 sequence: CASSVVPGNTIYF. The CDR3 DNA sequence: TGTGCCAGCAGCGTAGTTCCGGGAAACACCATATATTTT.

This chain links TRBV7-9 with TRBJ1-1; D call uncertain. From germline, CDR1 is SEHNR and CDR2 FQNEAQ (reference sequence). Trimming left V 1 base short and J 4 bases short, with 7 bases between. The CDR3 contains 13 residues. The chain's CDR3 is CASSLGQITEAFF. The CDR3 coding sequence is TGTGCCAGCAGCTTAGGACAAATCACTGAAGCTTTCTTT.

The chain combines TRBV5-4 with TRBJ2-5; no definite D call. This CDR3 is built from 14 residues. V was shortened by 10 bases and J by 4 bases, with 20 bases between the two germline ends. Germline V gives CDR1 SGHNT, CDR2 YYREEE (reference sequence). CDR3 sequence reads: CAGTRKDGPETQYF. Written as DNA, the CDR3 is TGTGCCGGAACTCGCAAAGATGGGCCAGAGACCCAGTACTTC.

The rearrangement joins TRBV19 to TRBJ2-5; 14 positions match TRBD2. Germline assignment: CDR1 LNHDA and CDR2 SQIVND (reference sequence). After removal of 10 bases from V and 3 bases from J, the junction contained 16 bases not matched to a gene. The CDR3 consists of 18 residues. The CDR3, as DNA: TGTGCCACCGCGGGAAAGACTAGCGGGGGGGCTGCAGAAGAGACCCAGTACTTC. It is translated as CATAGKTSGGAAEETQYF.